Listed below are T cell receptor beta chains from one sample, sequenced in a study of T cells after yellow fever vaccination. From the 5' RACE reads, TCRdb called clonotypes with MiXCR, one entry per CDR3 protein. This sample carries under 700,000 distinct CDR3 sequences, roughly a sixth of them seen once, and the ten largest clones take roughly a sixth. The sample consisted of PBMCs, taken 5 days after the first yellow fever vaccination. Receptor source: a man aged 18 to 35 who received the YFV17D yellow fever vaccine. Both conserved end residues are part of each CDR3. The D gene is left open where the match is weak. The listing skips clone size in some rows; elsewhere it reads once, few, many or a size class.

size	V	D	J	CDR3	DNA
-	TRBV6-2/TRBV6-3	-	TRBJ1-4	CASSYADTEKLFF	TGTGCCAGCAGTTACGCGGATACAGAAAAACTGTTTTTT
few	TRBV2	-	TRBJ1-1	CASSVRQDTGSTEAFF	TGTGCCAGCAGTGTAAGACAGGACACCGGGAGCACTGAAGCTTTCTTT
-	TRBV20-1	-	TRBJ2-1	CSARRGAFSYNEQFF	TGCAGTGCTAGACGCGGGGCCTTCTCCTACAATGAGCAGTTCTTC
-	TRBV4-3	-	TRBJ2-5	CASSQAPQTQETQYF	TGCGCCAGCAGCCAAGCCCCGCAGACACAAGAGACCCAGTACTTC
-	TRBV20-1	TRBD2	TRBJ2-3	CSAGPSGGSDTQYF	TGCAGTGCTGGCCCTAGCGGGGGTTCAGATACGCAGTATTTT
-	TRBV7-2	TRBD2	TRBJ2-1	CASSLVSSGGKSEQFF	TGTGCCAGCAGCTTAGTCTCTAGCGGGGGGAAAAGTGAGCAGTTCTTC
few	TRBV20-1	-	TRBJ2-1	CSAPGLSTLHEQFF	TGCAGTGCCCCAGGGTTGTCAACTTTGCATGAGCAGTTCTTC
few	TRBV24-1	-	TRBJ1-5	CATSGGWEGQPQHF	TGTGCCACCAGTGGAGGGTGGGAGGGGCAGCCCCAGCATTTT
-	TRBV2	-	TRBJ1-5	CASIGLSQDQPQHF	TGTGCCAGCATCGGGCTTTCTCAAGATCAGCCCCAGCATTTT
few	TRBV27	-	TRBJ2-3	CASTAYGRPGDTQYF	TGTGCCTCCACAGCGTATGGTCGCCCGGGGGATACGCAGTATTTT
few	TRBV7-3	-	TRBJ2-7	CASSYGTPAYEQYF	TGTGCCAGCAGCTATGGGACACCGGCCTACGAGCAGTACTTC
many	TRBV7-2	-	TRBJ1-2	CASSFAGRGNNYGYTF	TGTGCCAGCAGCTTTGCTGGGAGGGGTAATAACTATGGCTACACCTTC
-	TRBV20-1	TRBD1	TRBJ1-6	CSARVTQGAPNSPLHF	TGCAGTGCTAGAGTAACGCAGGGGGCGCCGAATTCACCCCTCCACTTT